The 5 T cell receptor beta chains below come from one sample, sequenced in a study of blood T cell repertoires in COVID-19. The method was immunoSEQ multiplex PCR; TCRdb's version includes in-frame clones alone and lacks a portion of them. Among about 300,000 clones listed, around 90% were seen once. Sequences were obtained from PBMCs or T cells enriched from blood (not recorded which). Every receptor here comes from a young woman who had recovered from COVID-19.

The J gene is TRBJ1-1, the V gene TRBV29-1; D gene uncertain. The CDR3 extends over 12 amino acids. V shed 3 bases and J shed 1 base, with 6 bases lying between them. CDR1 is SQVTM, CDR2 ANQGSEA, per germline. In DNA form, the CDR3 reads TGCAGCGTTGACAGGTCGAACACTGAAGCTTTCTTT. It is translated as CSVDRSNTEAFF.

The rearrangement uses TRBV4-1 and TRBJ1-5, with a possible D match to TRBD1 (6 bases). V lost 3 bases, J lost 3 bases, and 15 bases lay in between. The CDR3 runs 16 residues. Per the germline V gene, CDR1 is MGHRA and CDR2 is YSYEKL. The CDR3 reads CASSQTQGRANQPQHF. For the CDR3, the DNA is TGCGCCAGCAGCCAGACACAGGGAAGGGCCAATCAGCCCCAGCATTTT.

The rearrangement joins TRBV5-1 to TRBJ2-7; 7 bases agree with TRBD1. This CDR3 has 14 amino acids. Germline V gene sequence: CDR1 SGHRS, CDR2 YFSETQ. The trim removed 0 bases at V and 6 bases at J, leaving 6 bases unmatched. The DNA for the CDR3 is TGCGCCAGCAGCTTGGCCGACAGGGTGGGCGAGCAGTACTTC. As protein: CASSLADRVGEQYF.

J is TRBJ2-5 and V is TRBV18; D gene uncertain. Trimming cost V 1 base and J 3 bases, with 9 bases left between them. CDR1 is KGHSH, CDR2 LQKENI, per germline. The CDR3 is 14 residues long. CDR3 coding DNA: TGTGCCAGCTCACCACAGAACACCGAAGAGACCCAGTACTTC. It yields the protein CASSPQNTEETQYF.

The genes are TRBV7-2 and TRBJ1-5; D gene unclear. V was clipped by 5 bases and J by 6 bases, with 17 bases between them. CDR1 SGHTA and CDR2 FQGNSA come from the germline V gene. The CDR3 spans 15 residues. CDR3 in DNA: TGTGCCAGCAGCCCAAGCTCAGGAAAGAGTCAGCCCCAGCATTTT. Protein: CASSPSSGKSQPQHF.